This T cell receptor (beta chain) was recorded in a study of graft-versus-host responses after intestinal transplantation. Study context: Multivisceral, liver-intestinal, or isolated intestinal transplants were received by the recipients. Recipients were all induced with anti-thymocyte globulin, then given tacrolimus and steroids for 2 to 4 years.

As to this clone: Its antigen is unknown.

Germline-derived CDR1 and CDR2 are LNHNV and YYDKDF (reference sequence). The V end lost 0 bases, the J end lost 2 bases, and 9 bases lay between the germline ends. This CDR3 has 15 amino acids. Overall study results and limits: Levels of circulating GvH clones at their peak were associated with early post-transplant HvG declines. GvH clones occurred in recipient marrow; some first appeared in ileum or blood.

Here immunoSEQ multiplex PCR was the method, and the copy in TCRdb shows in-frame clones only, minus some. The profile shows fewer than 60,000 clones, less than 85% of them singletons. The V gene is TRBV15, the J gene TRBJ2-3; no clear D gene. The sample in question was unstimulated CD4+ T cells sorted from spleen or lymph node cells, obtained before transplant. The TCR originated in a human donor who was the organ donor for an intestinal transplant. The CDR3 region is CATSRDVHSTDTQYF. The CDR3 coding sequence is TGTGCCACCAGCAGAGATGTCCACTCCACAGATACGCAGTATTTT.